This is a list of T cell receptor beta chains from one sample in a study of blood T cell repertoires in COVID-19. Assay: immunoSEQ multiplex PCR; the TCRdb copy retains only in-frame clones and omits some. This table holds around 160,000 clones, around 81% found once. Specimen: peripheral blood. Receptors were obtained from a woman between 40 and 55 years old with active or convalescent COVID-19. Both conserved end residues are part of each CDR3. Each record gives: CDR3 protein, CDR3 DNA, V gene, clone size, D gene, J gene. A D gene is named only where the DNA matches it firmly. A clone size is listed for some rows: how often the clone was seen (once, few, many), or a class if it is expanded.

CASSLRQARQETQYF TGCGCCAGCAGCTTACGACAGGCTCGGCAAGAGACCCAGTACTTC TRBV5-1 . . TRBJ2-5
CASSLGRGSKGNTIYF TGTGCCAGCAGCTTGGGGAGGGGGTCGAAAGGAAACACCATATATTTT TRBV11-2 . . TRBJ1-3
CASRTVREQYF TGTGCCAGCCGGACAGTCCGCGAGCAGTACTTC TRBV27 . . TRBJ2-7
CAWSVDGSGTYEQYF TGTGCCTGGAGTGTAGACGGGAGTGGGACCTACGAGCAGTACTTC TRBV30 . . TRBJ2-7
CASSLFQANTEAFF TGTGCCAGCAGCTTGTTCCAGGCGAACACTGAAGCTTTCTTT TRBV11-2 . . TRBJ1-1
CASSFEAGRRGNTIYF TGCGCCAGCAGCTTTGAAGCCGGGAGAAGGGGAAACACCATATATTTT TRBV5-1 once . TRBJ1-3
CATSDASGGSTDTQYF TGTGCCACCAGTGATGCTAGCGGGGGAAGCACAGATACGCAGTATTTT TRBV24-1 once TRBD2 TRBJ2-3
CAWTTRGGNTIYF TGTGCCTGGACCACCCGGGGGGGAAACACCATATATTTT TRBV30 . . TRBJ1-3
CSASRGEGSGANVLTF TGCAGTGCGAGTAGAGGGGAGGGCTCTGGGGCCAACGTCCTGACTTTC TRBV20-1 . TRBD2 TRBJ2-6
CASSTPIRDQGATDTQYF TGTGCCAGCAGCACTCCCATCAGGGATCAAGGTGCCACAGATACGCAGTATTTT TRBV9 . . TRBJ2-3
CASSVVGTSGGNNEQFF TGTGCCAGCAGCGTAGTGGGTACTAGCGGGGGTAACAATGAGCAGTTCTTC TRBV9 . TRBD2 TRBJ2-1
CASSLPTNEKLFF TGTGCCAGCAGCTTGCCCACAAATGAAAAACTGTTTTTT TRBV5-6 once . TRBJ1-4
CASSAGTGQETQYF TGCGCCAGCAGCGCCGGGACAGGACAAGAGACCCAGTACTTC TRBV5-1 . TRBD1 TRBJ2-5
CASSPGLAGVGTGELFF TGTGCCAGCTCACCAGGACTAGCGGGAGTCGGGACCGGGGAGCTGTTTTTT TRBV18 . TRBD2 TRBJ2-2
CASSLDRGRGNTGELFF TGTGCCAGCAGCCTAGACAGGGGTAGAGGGAACACCGGGGAGCTGTTTTTT TRBV7-2 . TRBD1 TRBJ2-2
CASSARETQYF TGCGCCAGCAGTGCCCGAGAGACCCAGTACTTC TRBV10-2 few . TRBJ2-5